The clone carrying this TCR beta chain was detected a few times. Germline assignment: CDR1 MGHRA and CDR2 YSYEKL. The CDR3 contains 15 residues. Deletions cut 3 bases from V and 8 bases from J, with 14 bases between. TCRdb used MiXCR to reprocess the 5' RACE reads, holding one entry per CDR3 protein. The profile shows some 60,000 distinct CDR3 sequences, almost 30% of them singletons. Sequencing input: tumor-infiltrating naive CD4+ T cells sorted from the breast tumor. Subset of the sample: naive CD4+ T cells, CD4+CD45RA+CD25-. The receptor was isolated from a female donor with breast cancer. The chain joins TRBV4-1 to TRBJ1-6; no clear D gene. The DNA for the CDR3 is TGCGCCAGCAGCCACCCCGACTCCCCTCATTCACCCCTCCACTTT. It codes for CASSHPDSPHSPLHF.